Described below is a single T cell receptor (beta chain) sequence and its context. This sample is drawn from a study of OX40 agonist ivuxolimab in advanced cancers. In the study overall: Partial responses were achieved by three patients: one hepatocellular carcinoma, two cutaneous melanoma.

Only in-frame clones appear in the TCRdb table, and some are missing; sequencing was by immunoSEQ multiplex PCR. The sample carries 90,000 to 150,000 clones, approximately 90% recorded once. The TCR was taken from an adult with an advanced solid tumor such as melanoma, head and neck, liver or kidney cancer. This specimen consisted of CD4+ or CD8+ T cells sorted from blood, obtained in a trial of the OX40 agonist ivuxolimab.

In DNA, the CDR3 is TGCGCCAGCAGCCCGCCGGGACTTCAACCTCAAGAGACCCAGTACTTC. Translation gives CASSPPGLQPQETQYF. This chain uses TRBV5-1 with TRBJ2-5; tentatively, D is TRBD2 (6 bases). Germline V gene sequence: CDR1 SGHRS, CDR2 YFSETQ. The CDR3 has 16 amino acids. Deletions cut 4 bases from V and 2 bases from J, with 18 bases between. Full variable domain (remainder filled in from reference TRBV5-1 and TRBJ2-5): KAGVTQTPRYLIKTRGQQVTLSCSPISGHRSVSWYQQTPGQGLQFLFEYFSETQRNKGNFPGRFSGRQFSNSRSEMNVSTLELGDSALYLCASSPPGLQPQETQYFGPGTRLLVL.